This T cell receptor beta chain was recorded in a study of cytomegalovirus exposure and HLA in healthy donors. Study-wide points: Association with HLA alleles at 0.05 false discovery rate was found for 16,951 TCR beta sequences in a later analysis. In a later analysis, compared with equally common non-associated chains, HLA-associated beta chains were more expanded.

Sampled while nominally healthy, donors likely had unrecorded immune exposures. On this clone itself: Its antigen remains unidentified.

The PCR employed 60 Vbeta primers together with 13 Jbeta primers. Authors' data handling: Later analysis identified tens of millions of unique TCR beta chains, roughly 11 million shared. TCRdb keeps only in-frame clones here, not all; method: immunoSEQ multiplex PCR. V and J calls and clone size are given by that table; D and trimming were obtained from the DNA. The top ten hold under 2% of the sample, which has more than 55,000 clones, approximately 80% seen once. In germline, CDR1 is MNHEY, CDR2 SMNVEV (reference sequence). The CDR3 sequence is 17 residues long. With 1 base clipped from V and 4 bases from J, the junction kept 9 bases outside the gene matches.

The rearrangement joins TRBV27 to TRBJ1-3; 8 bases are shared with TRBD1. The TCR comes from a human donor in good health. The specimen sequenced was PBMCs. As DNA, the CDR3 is TGTGCCAGCAGTTTATTACCCCCGGACAGGGCCGGAAACACCATATATTTT. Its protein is CASSLLPPDRAGNTIYF.